This TCR beta chain was captured in a study of blood T cell repertoires in COVID-19 (dated by TCRdb to about 2020). With respect to the entire study: The collaborator samples originated in the United States, Italy and Spain and spanned the acute and convalescent phases of COVID-19. The sample metadata nearly always contained a de-identified subject ID, COVID-19 status, age in years and sex. Deeply sampled blood TCRbeta repertoires from subjects exposed to, actively infected with, or recovered from COVID-19 were included in the dataset. A freely available public database, intended as a resource for researchers studying the immune response to SARS-CoV-2, is where the repertoires were released. The prospective study material was composed of cDNA or gDNA derived from T cells, B-cell-depleted T cells, or PBMCs. The samples were drawn from the first 160 participants of the ongoing ImmuneRACE study and from more than 1,000 subjects provided by 6 global collaborators. Where available, HLA class I and class II types were obtained from metadata supplied by the sample provider rather than from assay-based typing.

The research as a whole found: The amount of clinical and demographic metadata varied by source and participant and was provided uncurated.

V drops 2 bases and J drops 4 bases, leaving 15 bases in between. From the cysteine up to the phenylalanine, the CDR3 has a length of 16 residues. Only the CDR3 DNA stays, 48 bases, in frame from base 1. Taken from the germline V gene, the CDR1 and CDR2 loops are KGHSH and LQKENI. A remark on this clone: This clone's antigen is unknown. The sample holds no much larger clone one base away, and base qualities are not on file.

Collaborating institutions collected whole blood in K2EDTA tubes following their own protocols. For TCRbeta analysis, collaborators shipped samples as frozen whole blood, isolated PBMCs, or DNA extracted from either of those sample types. TCRbeta CDR3 regions were amplified from genomic DNA by means of the immunoSEQ Assay, a bias-controlled multiplex PCR. In the authors' own workflow: The number of nucleated cells in each sample was estimated from the amplification of reference gene primers within the assay. To quantify the absolute abundance of each unique TCRbeta CDR3 rearrangement, sequence reads were collapsed and filtered. For each sample, productive Simpson clonality was calculated as the square root of Simpson's diversity index over productive rearrangements. TCRdb provides this immuneACCESS table in a form limited to in-frame rearrangements. Some clones are lacking; in checked studies, under half of them reflect an unresolved V gene, and why the rest are absent is not known. V and J calls plus clone size are reproduced from that table; the DNA served to infer D and trimming. Recorded for this sample are about 140,000 clones; approximately 90% of them occurred a single time. 11% of the sample is in the top ten clones.

Input material: peripheral blood. The chain joins TRBV18 to TRBJ1-3, and perhaps TRBD1 as D gene, on 6 matching bases. The clonotype comes from a woman of 80 years or more with acute or convalescent COVID-19. This receptor has the CDR3 CASSPIRDIYGNTIYF. The nucleotide sequence reads TGTGCCAGCTCACCAATCAGGGACATTTACGGAAACACCATATATTTT. Extended through the reference TRBV18 and TRBJ1-3 proteins, this CDR3 yields the full variable domain: NAGVMQNPRHLVRRRGQEARLRCSPMKGHSHVYWYRQLPEEGLKFMVYLQKENIIDESGMPKERFSAEFPKEGPSILRIQQVVRGDSAAYFCASSPIRDIYGNTIYFGEGSWLTVV.